The clone carrying this T cell receptor (beta chain) was seen once. This sample is part of a study of shared clonotypes between healthy human individuals. Study details: A donor's plate count was three for CD4 naive and three for CD4 memory; CD8 naive had two and CD8 memory one.

V was clipped by 2 bases and J by 6 bases, with 11 bases between them. The CDR3 is made up of 13 amino acids. Germline CDR1 reads SGHRS; CDR2 reads YFSETQ. Naive CD8 populations comprised CD45RO-negative cells positively selected for CCR7, excluding terminally differentiated effector memory CD45RA+ cells. Using immunoSEQ multiplex PCR, the repertoire was profiled, and TCRdb retains in-frame clones only, with some absent. The table has about 2 million clones, roughly 94% seen once. The sample was naive CD8+ T cells sorted from blood. This TCR was sampled from a man between 18 and 35 years old in good health. This chain links TRBV5-1 with TRBJ1-2, with no clear D. The CDR3 sequence: CASSFQDLNGYTF. For the CDR3, the DNA is TGCGCCAGCAGCTTCCAGGATTTGAATGGCTACACCTTC.